One sample yielded the 10 T cell receptor beta chains listed below, sequenced in a study of blood T cell repertoires in COVID-19. TCRdb's table, derived via immunoSEQ multiplex PCR, lists solely in-frame clones and lacks some. The sample holds around 170,000 clones, 86% seen once. Sequenced: peripheral blood. These receptors came from a middle-aged man with active or convalescent COVID-19.

The chain combines TRBV28 with TRBJ1-6; tentatively, D is TRBD1 (5 bases). Trimming took off 10 bases at V and 0 bases at J, with 16 bases between the two ends. Germline CDR1 and CDR2: MDHEN and SYDVKM. This CDR3 contains 16 residues. For the CDR3, the DNA is TGTGCCATCACCCGTGGGGGGAGCTCCTATAATTCACCCCTCCACTTT. As protein: CAITRGGSSYNSPLHF.

The sample holds one count of this clone. The rearrangement joins TRBV3-1 (or the pseudogene TRBV3-2) to TRBJ2-7; D may be TRBD2 (6 bases). CDR1 is LGHDT and CDR2 is YNNKEL in the germline V gene (reference sequence). The CDR3 runs 15 residues. The V end lost 8 bases, the J end lost 0 bases, and 17 bases lay between the germline ends. In DNA form, the CDR3 reads TGTGCCAGCGCCCGGGACTCCTCTTCCTCCTACGAGCAGTACTTC. As protein: CASARDSSSSYEQYF.

This chain connects TRBV5-4 to TRBJ2-2, with 15 nucleotides matching TRBD2. The junction had 5 bases not matched to a gene; V was cut back by 4 bases and J by 4 bases. The CDR3 is 17 amino acids. Germline CDR1 reads SGHNT; CDR2 reads YYREEE (reference sequence). The CDR3 nucleotides read TGTGCCAGCAGCGAACGGGGACTAGCGGGAGGCACCGGGGAGCTGTTTTTT. This codes for CASSERGLAGGTGELFF.

This clone has more than one count but fewer than ten. The V call is TRBV30, the J call TRBJ1-5, with D tentatively TRBD1 (6 bases). CDR3 length: 15 amino acids. Germline CDR1 is GTSNPN and CDR2 is SVGIG (reference sequence). V lost 3 bases and J lost 1, with 13 bases in between. CDR3 residues: CAWSPGGPSNQPQHF. The CDR3 DNA is TGTGCCTGGAGCCCGGGGGGGCCAAGCAATCAGCCCCAGCATTTT.

The chain uses TRBV5-6 and TRBJ2-5; the match to TRBD1 covers 7 bases. CDR3 size: 15 residues. Germline assignment: CDR1 SGHDT and CDR2 YYEEEE. J lost 5 bases, V lost 2 bases, and 9 bases had no gene match. The CDR3 sequence is CASSFQATRGETQYF. CDR3 sequence (DNA): TGTGCCAGCAGCTTTCAGGCGACCAGGGGGGAGACCCAGTACTTC. The variable domain in full, completed from reference TRBV5-6 and TRBJ2-5, reads DAGVTQSPTHLIKTRGQQVTLRCSPKSGHDTVSWYQQALGQGPQFIFQYYEEEERQRGNFPDRFSGHQFPNYSSELNVNALLLGDSALYLCASSFQATRGETQYFGPGTRLLVL.

This clone appeared once. The V gene is TRBV11-2, the J gene TRBJ1-1; 8 bases match TRBD1. Losses at the gene ends were 5 bases for V and 3 bases for J; bases not matched to a gene: 2. Germline assignment: CDR1 SGHAT and CDR2 FQNNGV. This CDR3 contains 13 residues. The CDR3 reads CASSRQGYTEAFF. The CDR3 DNA reads as TGTGCCAGCAGCCGACAGGGGTACACTGAAGCTTTCTTT.

The chain carries TRBV5-1 and TRBJ2-3; no clear D. The CDR3 has 13 residues. Germline V gene data show CDR1 as SGHRS and CDR2 as YFSETQ. Trimming cost V 1 base and J 6 bases, with 9 bases left between them. The chain's CDR3 is CASSLRVSDTQYF. Here the CDR3 DNA reads TGCGCCAGCAGCTTGCGGGTTTCGGATACGCAGTATTTT.

This clone was counted a few times. The chain couples TRBV7-2 to TRBJ1-2; D may be TRBD1 (6 bases). The V and J ends lost 6 bases and 0 bases respectively, with 14 bases between them. CDR3 length equals 15 residues. Germline V lookup: CDR1 SGHTA, CDR2 FQGNSA. The CDR3 is CASRAGANTNYGYTF. The CDR3 nucleotides read TGTGCCAGCAGGGCGGGGGCGAATACTAACTATGGCTACACCTTC.

The chain carries TRBV9 and TRBJ1-2; TRBD1 might be the D (5 bases). Germline CDR1 is SGDLS and CDR2 is YYNGEE. CDR3 length equals 14 residues. Deletions cut 3 bases from V and 4 bases from J, with 13 bases between. DNA of the CDR3: TGTGCCAGCAGCGGACAGACAGAGACCTATGGCTACACCTTC. Translated, it gives CASSGQTETYGYTF.

The chain uses TRBV5-1 and TRBJ1-6; no clear D. CDR1 is SGHRS and CDR2 is YFSETQ in the germline V gene. The CDR3 sequence is 14 residues long. V lost 4 bases, J lost 4 bases, and 9 bases lay in between. CDR3 sequence: CASSVGRYNSPLHF. The CDR3 region has the DNA TGCGCCAGCAGCGTGGGCAGGTATAATTCACCCCTCCACTTT.